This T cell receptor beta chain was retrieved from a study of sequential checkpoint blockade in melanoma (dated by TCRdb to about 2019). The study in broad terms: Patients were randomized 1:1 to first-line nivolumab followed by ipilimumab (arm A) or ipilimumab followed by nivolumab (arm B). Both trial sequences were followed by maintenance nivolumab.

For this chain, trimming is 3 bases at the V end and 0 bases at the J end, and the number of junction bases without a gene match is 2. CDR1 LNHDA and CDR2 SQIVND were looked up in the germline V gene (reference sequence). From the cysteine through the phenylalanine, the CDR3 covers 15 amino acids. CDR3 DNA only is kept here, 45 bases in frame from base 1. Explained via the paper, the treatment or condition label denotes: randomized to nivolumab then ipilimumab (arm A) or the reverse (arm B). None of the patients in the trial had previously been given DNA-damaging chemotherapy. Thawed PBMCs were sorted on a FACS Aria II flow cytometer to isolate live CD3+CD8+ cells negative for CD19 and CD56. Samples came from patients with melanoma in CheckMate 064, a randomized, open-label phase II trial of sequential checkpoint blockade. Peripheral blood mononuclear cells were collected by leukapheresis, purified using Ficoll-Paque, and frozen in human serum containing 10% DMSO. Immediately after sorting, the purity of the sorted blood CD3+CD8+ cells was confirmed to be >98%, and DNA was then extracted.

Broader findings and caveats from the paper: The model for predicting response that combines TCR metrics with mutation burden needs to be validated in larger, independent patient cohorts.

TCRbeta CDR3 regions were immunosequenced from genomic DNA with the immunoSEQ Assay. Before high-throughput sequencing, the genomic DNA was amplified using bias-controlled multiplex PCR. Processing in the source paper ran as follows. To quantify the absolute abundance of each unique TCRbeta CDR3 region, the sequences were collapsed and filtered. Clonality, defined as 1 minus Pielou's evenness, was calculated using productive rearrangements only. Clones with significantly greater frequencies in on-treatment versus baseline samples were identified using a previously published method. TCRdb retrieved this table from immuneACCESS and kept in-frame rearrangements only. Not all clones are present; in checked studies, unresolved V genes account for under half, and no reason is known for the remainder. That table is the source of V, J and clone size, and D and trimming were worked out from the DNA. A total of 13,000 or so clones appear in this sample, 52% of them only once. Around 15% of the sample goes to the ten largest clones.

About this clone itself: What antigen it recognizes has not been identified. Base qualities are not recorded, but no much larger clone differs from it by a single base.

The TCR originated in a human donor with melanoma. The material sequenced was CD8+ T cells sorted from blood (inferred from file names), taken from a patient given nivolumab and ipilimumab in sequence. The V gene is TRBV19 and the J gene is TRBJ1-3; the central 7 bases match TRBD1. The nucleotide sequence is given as TGTGCCAGTAGTATTTGGGACAGCTCTGGAAACACCATATATTTT. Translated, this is CASSIWDSSGNTIYF.